Each of the 6 T cell receptor beta chains below was sequenced from the same sample in a study of blood T cell repertoires in COVID-19. Repertoires were generated with immunoSEQ multiplex PCR, while TCRdb's copy carries only in-frame clones and drops some. This sample has about 210,000 clones, with approximately 84% found just once. Sequencing was carried out using peripheral blood. Every receptor here comes from a woman over 75 with acute or convalescent COVID-19.

Points on this clone: One end of the junction does not line up with germline, which may come from a read error. The rearrangement links TRBV4-3 to TRBJ2-2; no firm D call. Germline V lookup: CDR1 LGHNA, CDR2 YSLEER. CDR3 size: 14 residues. The CDR3 nucleotides are TGCGCCAGCAGGGGCGTGCTCAACACGGGGGAGCTGTTTTTT. It codes for CASRGVLNTGELFF.

The chain links TRBV7-2 to TRBJ2-5; 7 nucleotides align to TRBD1. Germline CDR1 SGHTA, CDR2 FQGNSA. J was trimmed by 6 bases and V by 7 bases; bases with no gene match: 11. The CDR3 is 14 residues long. The CDR3 reads CASTRQGAGKTQYF. In nucleotides, the CDR3 is TGTGCCAGCACTCGACAGGGTGCAGGGAAGACCCAGTACTTC.

V usage is TRBV5-1 and J usage is TRBJ2-1, with 9 bases fitting TRBD2. Germline V CDR1 and CDR2: SGHRS, YFSETQ. After removal of 4 bases from V and 1 base from J, the junction contained 3 bases not matched to a gene. The length of the CDR3 is 15 residues. The CDR3 sequence: CASSPLAGSYNEQFF. DNA for the CDR3: TGCGCCAGCAGCCCCCTAGCGGGATCCTACAATGAGCAGTTCTTC.

The chain uses TRBV6-6 and TRBJ1-1, with 7 positions matching TRBD1. Germline V CDR1 and CDR2: MNHNY, SVGAGI (reference sequence). The V segment lost 5 bases and the J segment 5 bases; nucleotides outside the gene matches: 8. This CDR3 is 14 amino acids long. CDR3 sequence: CASSPLAGGTEAFF. CDR3 nucleotides: TGTGCCAGCAGTCCACTCGCAGGGGGGACTGAAGCTTTCTTT.

The rearrangement joins TRBV7-2 to TRBJ1-5, with a weak D call TRBD1 (5 bases). The CDR3 consists of 15 residues. Trimming left V 6 bases short and J 3 bases short, with 15 bases between. Germline loops: CDR1 SGHTA, CDR2 FQGNSA. CDR3 DNA: TGTGCCAGCAGTCGGGCGGGGGAGATCAATCAGCCCCAGCATTTT. Amino acid sequence: CASSRAGEINQPQHF.

The chain joins TRBV7-2 to TRBJ2-3, with a tentative D call TRBD1 (6 bases). Trimming took off 1 base at V and 0 bases at J, with 14 bases between the two ends. The germline V gene has CDR1 SGHTA and CDR2 FQGNSA. The CDR3 length is 17 residues. The CDR3 loop is CASSLGHRASSTDTQYF. The CDR3 region has the DNA TGTGCCAGCAGCTTAGGCCACAGGGCTTCTAGCACAGATACGCAGTATTTT.